The 25 T cell receptor beta chains below come from one sample, sequenced in a study of T cell changes during pregnancy in multiple sclerosis (dated by TCRdb to about 2019). Library construction relied on the immunoSEQ multiplex PCR assay. Here the immuneACCESS table is served through TCRdb, limited to in-frame sequences with V and J called. Missing clones are a known gap in these copies; in checked studies unresolved V genes cover under half, and the rest lacks a known reason. Present in this sample are 65,000 to 85,000 clones, around 90% of which were seen just once. The top ten constitute approximately 1.5% of the sample. The sequenced sample was peripheral blood, obtained in the third trimester of pregnancy. The origin of the receptors is a female donor with multiple sclerosis, enrolled in a pregnancy study.

This chain links TRBV15 with TRBJ1-2; D is possibly TRBD1 (5 bases). The length of the CDR3 is 13 residues. V was pared by 4 bases and J by 6 bases, with 12 bases between. CDR1 LNHNV and CDR2 YYDKDF come from the germline V gene (reference sequence). The CDR3 region is CATSTPDIDGYTF. As DNA, the CDR3 is TGTGCCACCAGCACACCGGACATCGATGGCTACACCTTC.

V usage is TRBV28 and J usage is TRBJ2-5, with 9 positions matching TRBD2. The V segment lost 7 bases and the J segment 6 bases; nucleotides outside the gene matches: 12. Germline lookup yields CDR1 MDHEN and CDR2 SYDVKM. CDR3 size: 15 residues. This chain's CDR3 is CASKTSGGIWKTQYF. The CDR3 region has the DNA TGTGCCAGCAAGACGAGCGGGGGGATTTGGAAGACCCAGTACTTC.

This chain connects TRBV2 to TRBJ2-7, with TRBD2 matching 7 bases. Per germline, CDR1 SNHLY and CDR2 FYNNEI. This CDR3 contains 15 residues. Germline trimming cut 2 bases from V and 3 bases from J; bases unmatched to any gene: 7. CDR3 amino acids: CASSERGGDVYEQYF. CDR3 bases: TGTGCCAGCAGTGAAAGGGGAGGGGATGTCTACGAGCAGTACTTC.

The genes are TRBV7-2 and TRBJ1-1, with 7 bases aligning to TRBD1. CDR1 and CDR2 from the germline V gene are SGHTA and FQGNSA. CDR3 size: 13 residues. Germline trimming cut 1 base from V and 7 bases from J; bases unmatched to any gene: 3. The CDR3: CASSLVRTGEAFF. DNA of the CDR3: TGTGCCAGCAGCTTAGTTCGGACAGGTGAAGCTTTCTTT. Based on the CDR3 plus reference TRBV7-2 and TRBJ1-1, the full variable domain is GAGVSQSPSNKVTEKGKDVELRCDPISGHTALYWYRQSLGQGLEFLIYFQGNSAPDKSGLPSDRFSAERTGGSVSTLTIQRTQQEDSAVYLCASSLVRTGEAFFGQGTRLTVV.

The CDR3 region has the DNA TGTGCCAGCAGTTACGTTCAGGGGGCGCGAAATGAGCAGTTCTTC. Translation gives CASSYVQGARNEQFF. The J gene is TRBJ2-1, the V gene TRBV6-6; TRBD1 agrees at 8 bases. The CDR3 loop spans 15 amino acids. The trim removed 2 bases at V and 7 bases at J, leaving 7 bases unmatched. Germline-derived CDR1 and CDR2 are MNHNY and SVGAGI (reference sequence).

The V gene is TRBV5-1, the J gene TRBJ1-2; 9 bases are shared with TRBD1. V was pared by 5 bases and J by 1 base, with 3 bases of the junction left unmatched. There are 14 residues in the CDR3. Germline loops: CDR1 SGHRS, CDR2 YFSETQ. The CDR3 DNA follows: TGCGCCAGCAGGGGGACAGGGATTAACTATGGCTACACCTTC. This translates into CASRGTGINYGYTF.

In nucleotides, the CDR3 is TGCGCCAGCAGTGAGTCGTTTTCGGCAGGGGGCGACACAGATACGCAGTATTTT. Encoded protein: CASSESFSAGGDTDTQYF. J is TRBJ2-3 and V is TRBV10-1; 8 bases map to TRBD1. CDR3 length: 18 amino acids. CDR1 is WNHNN and CDR2 is SYGVQD in the germline V gene (reference sequence). V was clipped by 0 bases and J by 2 bases; unmatched bases: 10.

V gene TRBV4-3 combines with J gene TRBJ2-3; 7 nucleotides align to TRBD2. The CDR3 runs 15 residues. In germline, CDR1 is LGHNA, CDR2 YSLEER. The V segment lost 1 base and the J segment 3 bases; nucleotides outside the gene matches: 4. CDR3 DNA sequence: TGCGCCAGCAGCCAAGCGGCTAGCGGTACAGATACGCAGTATTTT. It translates to CASSQAASGTDTQYF.

V gene TRBV5-1 combines with J gene TRBJ1-2; D unclear. The germline V gene encodes CDR1 SGHRS and CDR2 YFSETQ. This CDR3 has 14 residues. V lost 6 bases and J lost 1, with 13 bases in between. This chain's CDR3 is CASTIGGGNYGYTF. CDR3 coding DNA: TGCGCCAGCACAATCGGAGGTGGTAACTATGGCTACACCTTC.

This clone was observed a few times. V gene TRBV6-6 combines with J gene TRBJ1-6; no reliable D call. Per germline, CDR1 MNHNY and CDR2 SVGAGI (reference sequence). Trimming left V 6 bases short and J 5 bases short, with 14 bases between. The length of the CDR3 is 15 residues. In DNA form, the CDR3 reads TGTGCCAGCAGCCCCAAACTAGGCGATAATTCACCCCTCCACTTT. Its translation is CASSPKLGDNSPLHF.

This clone was observed a few times. J is TRBJ2-5 and V is TRBV6-6, with D possibly TRBD2 on 6 matching bases. Per the germline V gene, CDR1 is MNHNY and CDR2 is SVGAGI (reference sequence). This CDR3 is 13 amino acids long. The germline V and J ends were trimmed by 2 bases and 2 bases, with 6 bases remaining between them. The CDR3 bases are TGTGCCAGCAGTTACGGGGGGCAAGAGACCCAGTACTTC. Protein: CASSYGGQETQYF.

The chain has TRBV6-5 and TRBJ1-1; D perhaps matches TRBD1 (5 bases). V shed 6 bases and J shed 0 bases, with 5 bases lying between them. This CDR3 contains 12 residues. Germline assignment: CDR1 MNHEY and CDR2 SVGAGI. The CDR3 region is CASSRVNTEAFF. The DNA of the CDR3 is TGTGCCAGCAGCAGGGTGAACACTGAAGCTTTCTTT.

This rearrangement joins TRBV5-4 to TRBJ1-1; tentatively, D is TRBD1 (5 bases). The CDR3 consists of 11 residues. Trimming removed 4 bases at V and 7 bases at J, with 8 bases between. CDR1 and CDR2 (germline): SGHNT, YYREEE (reference sequence). The chain's CDR3 is CASSQGDEAFF. The CDR3, as DNA: TGTGCCAGCAGCCAAGGGGATGAAGCTTTCTTT. Full variable domain (remainder filled in from reference TRBV5-4 and TRBJ1-1): ETGVTQSPTHLIKTRGQQVTLRCSSQSGHNTVSWYQQALGQGPQFIFQYYREEENGRGNFPPRFSGLQFPNYSSELNVNALELDDSALYLCASSQGDEAFFGQGTRLTVV.

This sequence joins TRBV28 and TRBJ2-7; 7 positions match TRBD1. This CDR3 comprises 12 residues. V was pared by 6 bases and J by 5 bases, with 4 bases of the junction left unmatched. CDR1 and CDR2 (germline): MDHEN, SYDVKM. CDR3 DNA sequence: TGTGCCAGCAGGAGGACAGGCGACGAGCAGTACTTC. Amino acids: CASRRTGDEQYF.

The chain uses TRBV5-1 and TRBJ2-2, with D possibly matching TRBD1 (6 bases). This CDR3 region has 15 residues. Germline V CDR1 and CDR2: SGHRS, YFSETQ. The V end was cut by 0 bases, the J end by 7 bases, with 13 bases between. The CDR3 here is CASSLGGTNRGELFF. CDR3 bases: TGCGCCAGCAGCTTGGGAGGGACAAACCGCGGGGAGCTGTTTTTT.

The rearrangement links TRBV6-4 to TRBJ2-1, with D possibly TRBD2 on 5 matching bases. The CDR3 consists of 13 residues. Per the germline V gene, CDR1 is MRHNA and CDR2 is SNTAGT. V was shortened by 0 bases and J by 7 bases, with 7 bases between the two germline ends. The CDR3 region is CASSDSPGNEQFF. The CDR3 DNA sequence: TGTGCCAGCAGTGACTCGCCGGGGAATGAGCAGTTCTTC.

The V gene is TRBV9, the J gene TRBJ2-4; possibly TRBD1 for D (6 bases). The germline V and J ends were trimmed by 4 bases and 8 bases, with 16 bases remaining between them. CDR3 length: 14 residues. The germline V gene has CDR1 SGDLS and CDR2 YYNGEE. Here the CDR3 DNA reads TGTGCCAGCAGCCAAAGGCAGGGGCCTGACATTCAGTACTTC. It translates to CASSQRQGPDIQYF.

The CDR3: CASSTSGQGENEQFF. The CDR3 nucleotides are TGCGCCAGCAGCACCTCTGGACAGGGGGAGAATGAGCAGTTCTTC. This chain links TRBV5-1 with TRBJ2-1; TRBD1 aligns across 10 bases. V shed 4 bases, J shed 7 bases, and the junction held 8 bases outside the gene matches. This CDR3 region has 15 residues. The V gene's germline CDR1 is SGHRS and CDR2 YFSETQ.

This sequence joins TRBV19 and TRBJ2-7; 7 bases line up with TRBD2. V trimming: 3 bases; J trimming: 0 bases; junction bases outside the gene matches: 5. From germline, CDR1 is LNHDA and CDR2 SQIVND (reference sequence). CDR3 size: 15 residues. CDR3 residues: CASSISGGSSYEQYF. The CDR3 nucleotides are TGTGCCAGTAGTATCTCGGGGGGAAGCTCCTACGAGCAGTACTTC. Drawing the rest from reference TRBV19 and TRBJ2-7, the complete variable domain is DGGITQSPKYLFRKEGQNVTLSCEQNLNHDAMYWYRQDPGQGLRLIYYSQIVNDFQKGDIAEGYSVSREKKESFPLTVTSAQKNPTAFYLCASSISGGSSYEQYFGPGTRLTVT.

The chain couples TRBV7-2 to TRBJ1-5, with TRBD1 as a possible D gene (5 bases). V lost 5 bases, J lost 6 bases, and 17 bases lay in between. The CDR3 loop spans 15 amino acids. Germline-derived CDR1 and CDR2 are SGHTA and FQGNSA. The CDR3 bases are TGTGCCAGCAGCGCAGGCCCCACGGGGGTTCAGCCCCAGCATTTT. This gives the protein CASSAGPTGVQPQHF.

The chain is built from TRBV2 and TRBJ2-5; TRBD2 agrees at 7 bases. The germline V gene has CDR1 SNHLY and CDR2 FYNNEI. The CDR3 totals 15 residues. With 3 bases clipped from V and 4 bases from J, the junction kept 8 bases outside the gene matches. This CDR3 reads CASSDVWTGGETQYF. CDR3 DNA: TGTGCCAGCAGTGACGTCTGGACGGGGGGAGAGACCCAGTACTTC.

This chain connects TRBV18 to TRBJ2-3, with D possibly matching TRBD2 (5 bases). The CDR3 is 14 residues long. The ends were cut back, 3 bases at V and 3 bases at J, with 10 bases in the middle. Germline V gives CDR1 KGHSH, CDR2 LQKENI. CDR3 region: CASSPEGSTDTQYF. The CDR3 DNA reads TGTGCCAGCTCACCCGAGGGATCAACAGATACGCAGTATTTT. Filled out from reference TRBV18 and TRBJ2-3, the complete variable domain reads NAGVMQNPRHLVRRRGQEARLRCSPMKGHSHVYWYRQLPEEGLKFMVYLQKENIIDESGMPKERFSAEFPKEGPSILRIQQVVRGDSAAYFCASSPEGSTDTQYFGPGTRLTVL.

The V call is TRBV5-1, the J call TRBJ2-3; 7 bases are shared with TRBD1. Germline V gene data show CDR1 as SGHRS and CDR2 as YFSETQ. V lost 7 bases, J lost 2 bases, and 10 bases stayed unmatched. CDR3 length equals 15 residues. The CDR3 DNA reads as TGCGCCAGCCGGCCCCGGGACAGCCCCACAGATACGCAGTATTTT. It codes for CASRPRDSPTDTQYF.

The chain couples TRBV9 to TRBJ2-2; the match to TRBD1 covers 9 bases. The CDR3 runs 16 residues. With V trimmed by 2 bases and J by 7 bases, 9 bases remained unmatched. Germline V lookup: CDR1 SGDLS, CDR2 YYNGEE. CDR3 residues: CASSVGQGLDRGELFF. The CDR3 DNA follows: TGTGCCAGCAGCGTGGGACAGGGCCTCGACCGCGGGGAGCTGTTTTTT.

The V and J genes are TRBV25-1 and TRBJ2-3; a weak D match, TRBD2 (6 bases). The CDR3 extends over 14 amino acids. Germline V gives CDR1 MGHDK, CDR2 SYGVNS. Trimming left V 7 bases short and J 3 bases short, with 14 bases between. CDR3 bases: TGTGCCAGCAAGGAGACAAGCGGGACAGATACGCAGTATTTT. Its protein product is CASKETSGTDTQYF.